One and the same sample provided the 30 T cell receptor beta chains below, sequenced in a study of CD8 T cells in Susac syndrome. The RNA input was 0.5 to 1 ug, and it was reverse transcribed with random hexamers. TCRdb re-called the immunoSEQ multiplex PCR reads with MiXCR, one entry per CDR3 protein. This sample has roughly 160,000 distinct CDR3 sequences; approximately 95% occur once, and the top ten carry around 0.13%. Sequenced material: CD4+ T cells from PBMCs. These receptors all stem from a human donor with Susac syndrome.

This sequence joins TRBV20-1 and TRBJ2-6; D unresolved. This CDR3 is 13 amino acids long. Germline V gene sequence: CDR1 DFQATT, CDR2 SNEGSKA (reference sequence). Trimming stripped 6 bases from V and 0 bases from J, with 6 bases between. CDR3 in amino acids: CSATSSGANVLTF. The CDR3 DNA reads TGCAGTGCAACGAGCTCTGGGGCCAACGTCCTGACTTTC.

The rearrangement uses TRBV28 and TRBJ2-5; D unclear. Trimming cost V 6 bases and J 1 base, with 12 bases left between them. The CDR3 is 14 residues long. The germline gives CDR1 MDHEN, CDR2 SYDVKM. The CDR3, as DNA: TGTGCCAGCAGCCGCGGAGCTAGCCAAGAGACCCAGTACTTC. Protein product: CASSRGASQETQYF. The full variable domain, completed using reference TRBV28 and TRBJ2-5, is DVKVTQSSRYLVKRTGEKVFLECVQDMDHENMFWYRQDPGLGLRLIYFSYDVKMKEKGDIPEGYSVSREKKERFSLILESASTNQTSMYLCASSRGASQETQYFGPGTRLLVL.

The gene calls are TRBV28 and TRBJ2-5; D is ambiguous. CDR3 length: 14 amino acids. Germline lookup yields CDR1 MDHEN and CDR2 SYDVKM. V shed 7 bases and J shed 7 bases, with 19 bases lying between them. CDR3 DNA: TGTGCCAGCACCGTCGGTGGACGTCAAAGGACCCAGTACTTC. This gives the protein CASTVGGRQRTQYF.

The J gene is TRBJ2-5, the V gene TRBV20-1; 7 nucleotides align to TRBD2. The CDR3 loop spans 14 amino acids. The ends lost 3 bases at V and 4 bases at J; junction bases unmatched: 8. From germline, CDR1 is DFQATT and CDR2 SNEGSKA (reference sequence). The CDR3 DNA follows: TGCAGTGCTAGTGGCCGGGAGGCAGTAGAGACCCAGTACTTC. The encoded protein is CSASGREAVETQYF.

This clonotype was counted between two and nine times. This chain connects TRBV11-2 to TRBJ2-3; D call uncertain. V was shortened by 0 bases and J by 2 bases, with 9 bases between the two germline ends. From germline, CDR1 is SGHAT and CDR2 FQNNGV. This CDR3 has 15 amino acids. The DNA of the CDR3 is TGTGCCAGCAGCTTAGAACTTGTTATCACAGATACGCAGTATTTT. Its translation is CASSLELVITDTQYF.

This chain links TRBV11-2 with TRBJ2-5; no clear D. Germline CDR1 reads SGHAT; CDR2 reads FQNNGV. The length of the CDR3 is 13 residues. Trimming pared 5 bases from V and 4 bases from J, leaving 11 bases between. This CDR3 reads CASSPLRVETQYF. As DNA, the CDR3 is TGTGCCAGCAGCCCCCTAAGGGTAGAGACCCAGTACTTC.

V usage is TRBV18 and J usage is TRBJ2-5; 12 positions match TRBD2. Unmatched junction bases numbered 3, after V lost 3 bases and J lost 4 bases. The CDR3 length is 15 residues. Germline V CDR1 and CDR2: KGHSH, LQKENI. CDR3 sequence reads: CASSPTSGSGETQYF. DNA for the CDR3: TGTGCCAGCTCACCGACTAGCGGGAGTGGAGAGACCCAGTACTTC.

The chain carries TRBV20-1 and TRBJ1-5; D perhaps matches TRBD1 (5 bases). V lost 2 bases and J lost 5, with 10 bases in between. Germline CDR1 and CDR2: DFQATT and SNEGSKA (reference sequence). This CDR3 has 13 residues. The CDR3 bases are TGCAGTGCTAGACCACAGGCCGATCAGCCCCAGCATTTT. Translation gives CSARPQADQPQHF.

J is TRBJ2-7 and V is TRBV3-1; 7 bases map to TRBD2. The V gene end was trimmed by 4 bases and the J gene end by 2 bases; junction bases not matched to a gene: 11. Per the germline V gene, CDR1 is LGHDT and CDR2 is YNNKEL (reference sequence). The CDR3 extends over 16 amino acids. Written as DNA, the CDR3 is TGTGCCAGCAGCCGGGATGTGGCTAGCGGTCCCTACGAGCAGTACTTC. Its protein product is CASSRDVASGPYEQYF.

The chain couples TRBV10-3 to TRBJ1-2; D gene ambiguous. The germline CDR1 and CDR2 sequences are ENHRY and SYGVKD. The CDR3 spans 12 residues. The V end lost 8 bases, the J end lost 1 base, and 8 bases lay between the germline ends. The CDR3 bases are TGTGCCATCTCGAGGGATAACTATGGCTACACCTTC. Translating gives CAISRDNYGYTF.

This chain uses TRBV15 with TRBJ1-2; possible D gene TRBD1, 5 bases. The CDR3 has 13 amino acids. Per germline, CDR1 LNHNV and CDR2 YYDKDF (reference sequence). V was trimmed by 3 bases and J by 4 bases, leaving 9 bases between them. Here the CDR3 reads CATSRPGTYGYTF. CDR3 bases: TGTGCCACCAGCAGGCCGGGGACCTATGGCTACACCTTC.

The chain joins TRBV6-5 to TRBJ2-1; 11 bases match TRBD2. The germline CDR1 and CDR2 sequences are MNHEY and SVGAGI. J gave up 9 bases and V 8 bases, and 15 bases lay outside the gene matches. The CDR3 runs to 16 residues. Here the CDR3 reads CASRFIAGGPAVEQFF. CDR3 coding DNA: TGTGCCAGCCGTTTCATAGCGGGAGGGCCAGCAGTTGAGCAGTTCTTC.

This chain uses TRBV3-1 with TRBJ1-5; D is unresolved. CDR3 length: 13 amino acids. Trimming took 1 base from V and 3 from J, leaving 4 bases between them. Germline V gene sequence: CDR1 LGHDT, CDR2 YNNKEL (reference sequence). The CDR3 is CASSQAINQPQHF. The CDR3 DNA reads as TGTGCCAGCAGCCAAGCCATCAATCAGCCCCAGCATTTT.

This sequence joins TRBV27 and TRBJ1-2; D not resolved. V lost 8 bases to trimming and J lost 2 bases, with 12 bases between them. The germline V gene has CDR1 MNHEY and CDR2 SMNVEV (reference sequence). This CDR3 contains 13 residues. Written as DNA, the CDR3 is TGTGCCAGCGCAGGTTATAAAAACTATGGCTACACCTTC. This gives the protein CASAGYKNYGYTF.

The chain links TRBV28 to TRBJ1-5; D gene ambiguous. Germline V gives CDR1 MDHEN, CDR2 SYDVKM. The V and J ends lost 8 bases and 4 bases respectively, with 9 bases between them. The CDR3 length is 12 residues. CDR3 coding DNA: TGTGCCAGCGGTAGTAGGAATCAGCCCCAGCATTTT. This translates into CASGSRNQPQHF.

CDR3 nucleotides: TGCAGCGTTGACCACGGGGTTAGCTATGGCTACACCTTC. This codes for CSVDHGVSYGYTF. The chain combines TRBV29-1 with TRBJ1-2; D remains unclear. CDR3 size: 13 residues. Deletions cut 3 bases from V and 4 bases from J, with 12 bases between. Germline lookup yields CDR1 SQVTM and CDR2 ANQGSEA.

The chain joins TRBV5-1 to TRBJ2-5; 9 bases match TRBD2. Looked up from germline, CDR1 is SGHRS and CDR2 is YFSETQ. Germline trimming cut 4 bases from V and 4 bases from J; bases unmatched to any gene: 5. CDR3 length: 14 amino acids. As DNA, the CDR3 is TGCGCCAGCAGCGTAGCGGGAGTGGTAGAGACCCAGTACTTC. It is translated as CASSVAGVVETQYF.

The rearrangement links TRBV7-2 to TRBJ2-3; 8 nucleotides align to TRBD2. The germline V gene has CDR1 SGHTA and CDR2 FQGNSA. The CDR3 runs 16 residues. Losses at the gene ends were 5 bases for V and 6 bases for J; bases not matched to a gene: 13. The CDR3 spells CASSPFPGGPVDTQYF. The DNA of the CDR3 is TGTGCCAGCAGCCCGTTCCCGGGGGGGCCGGTGGATACGCAGTATTTT.

This chain uses TRBV4-1 with TRBJ2-5; TRBD1 aligns across 7 bases. Germline CDR1 MGHRA, CDR2 YSYEKL. This CDR3 has 15 residues. With V trimmed by 0 bases and J by 7 bases, 8 bases remained unmatched. CDR3 bases: TGCGCCAGCAGCCAAGACTGGACAGGCTCGGGGACCCAGTACTTC. As protein: CASSQDWTGSGTQYF.

The chain joins TRBV3-1 to TRBJ1-1; D is uncertain. Trimming cost V 0 bases and J 0 bases, with 5 bases left between them. This CDR3 has 14 residues. Germline loops: CDR1 LGHDT, CDR2 YNNKEL (reference sequence). CDR3 loop: CASSQDGVNTEAFF. The CDR3 DNA is TGTGCCAGCAGCCAAGATGGAGTGAACACTGAAGCTTTCTTT.

The chain has TRBV29-1 and TRBJ2-1; D not resolved. Trimming cost V 3 bases and J 4 bases, with 4 bases left between them. Germline CDR1 is SQVTM and CDR2 is ANQGSEA. The CDR3 is 11 amino acids. CDR3: CSVDIYNEQFF. CDR3 sequence (DNA): TGCAGCGTTGATATTTACAATGAGCAGTTCTTC.

This rearrangement joins TRBV30 to TRBJ1-5; D unclear. Germline CDR1 GTSNPN, CDR2 SVGIG (reference sequence). The CDR3 totals 13 residues. V lost 1 base to trimming and J lost 6 bases, with 10 bases between them. The CDR3 sequence is CAWSEQTSQPQHF. The CDR3 DNA reads as TGTGCCTGGAGTGAACAGACAAGTCAGCCCCAGCATTTT. Based on the CDR3 plus reference TRBV30 and TRBJ1-5, the full variable domain is SQTIHQWPATLVQPVGSPLSLECTVEGTSNPNLYWYRQAAGRGLQLLFYSVGIGQISSEVPQNLSASRPQDRQFILSSKKLLLSDSGFYLCAWSEQTSQPQHFGDGTRLSIL.

The chain couples TRBV24-1 to TRBJ2-1; D possibly corresponds to TRBD2 (5 bases). CDR3 length: 12 amino acids. Germline loops: CDR1 KGHDR, CDR2 SFDVKD. V lost 8 bases, J lost 9 bases, and 13 bases lay in between. Here the CDR3 reads CATINWAGEQFF. Written as DNA, the CDR3 is TGTGCCACCATAAACTGGGCGGGTGAGCAGTTCTTC.

This chain uses TRBV10-3 with TRBJ2-2, with 9 bases lining up with TRBD2. The germline gives CDR1 ENHRY, CDR2 SYGVKD. The length of the CDR3 is 16 residues. The J segment lost 1 base and the V segment lost 8 bases, leaving 8 bases of the junction unmatched. The CDR3 sequence is CAIGTPAGGNTGELFF. Here the CDR3 DNA reads TGTGCCATCGGAACGCCAGCGGGAGGGAACACCGGGGAGCTGTTTTTT.

The chain recombines TRBV12-3 or TRBV12-4 with TRBJ1-2; maybe TRBD1 (6 bases). V was clipped by 7 bases and J by 1 base, with 10 bases between them. The CDR3 totals 13 residues. CDR3 amino acids: CASTLGGNYGYTF. The CDR3 region has the DNA TGTGCCAGCACCTTAGGGGGTAACTATGGCTACACCTTC.

The gene calls are TRBV30 and TRBJ2-1; 10 bases are shared with TRBD2. Germline lookup yields CDR1 GTSNPN and CDR2 SVGIG (reference sequence). Trimming removed 1 base from V and 6 bases from J; junction bases left unmatched: 9. This CDR3 comprises 16 residues. The CDR3 sequence: CAWSEMSSGRRNEQFF. The CDR3 bases are TGTGCCTGGAGTGAGATGTCTAGCGGGAGACGCAATGAGCAGTTCTTC.

The CDR3 DNA reads as TGTGCCAGCAGCTCCGGCCGACTAGCAACCGGAGATACGCAGTATTTT. Protein product: CASSSGRLATGDTQYF. V gene TRBV5-4 combines with J gene TRBJ2-3; 7 bases align to TRBD2. Germline loops: CDR1 SGHNT, CDR2 YYREEE (reference sequence). Losses at the gene ends were 3 bases for V and 5 bases for J; bases not matched to a gene: 12. The CDR3 has 16 residues.

V is TRBV30 and J is TRBJ2-1, with TRBD2 matching 9 bases. The CDR3 spans 15 residues. After removal of 0 bases from V and 5 bases from J, the junction contained 5 bases not matched to a gene. The germline gives CDR1 GTSNPN, CDR2 SVGIG (reference sequence). As DNA, the CDR3 is TGTGCCTGGAGTGTCCGCGGGAGGGTTAACAATGAGCAGTTCTTC. As protein: CAWSVRGRVNNEQFF. Together with reference TRBV30 and TRBJ2-1, the CDR3 gives the full variable domain: SQTIHQWPATLVQPVGSPLSLECTVEGTSNPNLYWYRQAAGRGLQLLFYSVGIGQISSEVPQNLSASRPQDRQFILSSKKLLLSDSGFYLCAWSVRGRVNNEQFFGPGTRLTVL.

The J gene is TRBJ2-7, the V gene TRBV18; D assignment may be TRBD1 or TRBD2 (5 bases each). In germline, CDR1 is KGHSH, CDR2 LQKENI. V was shortened by 3 bases and J by 3 bases, with 9 bases between the two germline ends. This CDR3 has 13 amino acids. The CDR3 loop reads CASSPSRGYEQYV. The CDR3, as DNA: TGTGCCAGCTCACCCTCGAGGGGCTACGAGCAGTACGTC.

V usage is TRBV6-5 and J usage is TRBJ1-2; 12 bases agree with TRBD1. The CDR3 consists of 17 residues. Germline V lookup: CDR1 MNHEY, CDR2 SVGAGI. J gave up 2 bases and V 2 bases, and 6 bases lay outside the gene matches. The chain's CDR3 is CASSYRGTGGFNYGYTF. The CDR3 nucleotides are TGTGCCAGCAGTTACAGGGGGACAGGGGGCTTCAACTATGGCTACACCTTC.